This T cell receptor (beta chain) was observed in a study of cytomegalovirus exposure and HLA in healthy donors. The PCR had 60 Vbeta and 13 Jbeta primers. Clones were read by immunoSEQ multiplex PCR, and TCRdb kept only the in-frame ones, dropping some. The sample contains about 160,000 clones, roughly four fifths of which appear only once. This CDR3 comprises 13 residues. V was clipped by 5 bases and J by 3 bases, with 7 bases between them. The V gene's germline CDR1 is MNHEY and CDR2 SVGAGI. The V call is TRBV6-5, the J call TRBJ2-2; D not certain. Sequences were obtained from PBMCs. The TCR originated in a female donor in good health and CMV-seronegative. The CDR3 nucleotides read TGTGCCAGCAGTGGGCAGTACACCGGGGAGCTGTTTTTT. This translates into CASSGQYTGELFF.